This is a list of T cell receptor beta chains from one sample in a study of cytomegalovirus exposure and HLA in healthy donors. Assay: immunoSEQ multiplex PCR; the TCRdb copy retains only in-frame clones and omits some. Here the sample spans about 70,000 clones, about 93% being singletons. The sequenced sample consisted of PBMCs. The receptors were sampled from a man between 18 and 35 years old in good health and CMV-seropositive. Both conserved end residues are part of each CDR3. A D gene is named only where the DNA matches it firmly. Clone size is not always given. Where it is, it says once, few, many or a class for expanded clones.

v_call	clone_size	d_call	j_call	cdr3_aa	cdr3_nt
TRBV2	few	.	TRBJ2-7	CASSGQLYEQYF	TGTGCCAGCAGCGGACAGCTCTACGAGCAGTACTTC
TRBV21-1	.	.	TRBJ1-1	CASSKEVSGMQRTEAFF	TGTGCCAGCAGCAAGGAAGTGTCAGGGATGCAGAGGACTGAAGCTTTCTTT
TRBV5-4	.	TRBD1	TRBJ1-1	CASSPRTGGGNTEAFF	TGTGCCAGCAGCCCCCGGACAGGGGGCGGCAACACTGAAGCTTTCTTT
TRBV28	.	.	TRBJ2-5	CATSETGETQYF	TGTGCCACCTCCGAGACGGGGGAGACCCAGTACTTC
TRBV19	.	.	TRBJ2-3	CASSIRGDTQYF	TGTGCCAGTAGTATAAGAGGGGATACGCAGTATTTT
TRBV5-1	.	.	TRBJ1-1	CASSPASLLTEAFF	TGCGCCAGCAGCCCCGCGTCGTTACTAACTGAAGCTTTCTTT
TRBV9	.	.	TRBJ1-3	CASSFDSYGNTIYF	TGTGCCAGCAGCTTTGACAGTTATGGAAACACCATATATTTT
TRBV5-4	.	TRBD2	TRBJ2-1	CASSFTSGSSYNEQFF	TGTGCCAGCAGCTTCACTAGCGGGAGCTCCTACAATGAGCAGTTCTTC
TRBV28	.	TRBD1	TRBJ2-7	CVYTGGIYEQYF	TGTGTCTATACAGGGGGGATCTACGAGCAGTACTTC
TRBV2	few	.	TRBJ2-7	CASSEPGLEQYF	TGTGCCAGCAGTGAACCGGGGTTAGAGCAGTACTTC
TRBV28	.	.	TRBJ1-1	CASGDPRFRLNTEAFF	TGTGCCTCCGGGGATCCCCGATTTCGTTTGAACACTGAAGCTTTCTTT
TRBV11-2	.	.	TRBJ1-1	CASSYDNEAFF	TGTGCCAGCAGCTATGACAATGAAGCTTTCTTT
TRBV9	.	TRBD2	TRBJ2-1	CASSNSGLADNEQFF	TGTGCCAGCAGCAATAGTGGACTAGCGGACAATGAGCAGTTCTTC
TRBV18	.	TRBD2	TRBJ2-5	CASSPGTSGRETQYF	TGTGCCAGCTCACCAGGGACTAGCGGGAGAGAGACCCAGTACTTC
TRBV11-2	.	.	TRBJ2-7	CASSLDRSYEQYF	TGTGCCAGCAGCTTAGACAGAAGCTACGAGCAGTACTTC
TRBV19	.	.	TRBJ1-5	CASSDDRSSPYSNQPQHF	TGTGCCAGTAGCGATGACAGGAGCAGTCCTTATAGCAATCAGCCCCAGCATTTT
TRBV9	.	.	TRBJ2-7	CASSESGLGTLYEQYF	TGTGCCAGCAGCGAGAGCGGGCTCGGTACTTTATACGAGCAGTACTTC
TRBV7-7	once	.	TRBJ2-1	CASSLGSVHNEQFF	TGTGCTAGCAGCTTAGGTTCTGTCCACAATGAGCAGTTCTTC
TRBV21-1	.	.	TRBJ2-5	CASSNLRAGGGTQYF	TGTGCCAGCAGCAATCTGCGAGCGGGAGGGGGGACCCAGTACTTC
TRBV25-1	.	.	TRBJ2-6	CASSVNSGANVLTF	TGTGCCAGCAGTGTTAACTCTGGGGCCAACGTCCTGACTTTC
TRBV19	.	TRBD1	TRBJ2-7	CAGRDRGYEQYF	TGTGCCGGGAGGGACAGGGGCTACGAGCAGTACTTC
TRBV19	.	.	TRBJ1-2	CASSSQGNYGYTF	TGTGCCAGTAGCTCACAGGGCAACTATGGCTACACCTTC
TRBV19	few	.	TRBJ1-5	CASSIDLQGGGNQPQHF	TGTGCCAGTAGTATAGATTTGCAGGGAGGTGGGAATCAGCCCCAGCATTTT
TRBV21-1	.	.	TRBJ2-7	CASSNGGAGVDYEQYF	TGTGCCAGCAGCAACGGGGGTGCCGGGGTTGACTACGAGCAGTACTTC
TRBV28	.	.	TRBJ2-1	CASGGQLYNEQFF	TGTGCCAGCGGGGGCCAACTTTACAATGAGCAGTTCTTC
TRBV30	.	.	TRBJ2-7	CAWSRGEQYF	TGTGCCTGGAGTCGGGGCGAGCAGTACTTC
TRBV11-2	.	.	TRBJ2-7	CASSYRAYEQYF	TGTGCCAGCAGCTACAGGGCCTACGAGCAGTACTTC
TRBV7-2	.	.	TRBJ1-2	CASSLAAVANYGYTF	TGTGCCAGCAGCTTAGCTGCGGTTGCTAACTATGGCTACACCTTC